Listed below are T cell receptor beta chains from one sample, sequenced in a study of blood T cells in healthy people across ages. Each CDR3 protein gets one entry after TCRdb re-called the 5' RACE reads with MiXCR. In the table there are about 560,000 distinct CDR3 sequences, about a quarter of which are singletons. The data were also submitted as part of a second study, on T cells of mothers and their children.

The sequencing sample was made of blood. Every receptor here comes from a boy younger than 10 in good health. The CDR3 runs from the conserved cysteine through the conserved F or W. D genes are given only for firm matches. Expanded clones are given a class, and other clones once, few, many or no size at all.

TRBV7-9,few,.,TRBJ1-4,TGTGCCAGCAGCTCCCCAGGGCCTAATGAAAAACTGTTTTTT,CASSSPGPNEKLFF
TRBV6-6,.,.,TRBJ1-5,TGTGCCAGCAGTTCGGGGGGCAAACCAGATCAGCCCCAGCATTTT,CASSSGGKPDQPQHF
TRBV12-3/TRBV12-4,.,TRBD2,TRBJ2-7,TGTGCCAGCAGTTTATCTAGCGGTAACTACGAGCAGTACTTC,CASSLSSGNYEQYF
TRBV20-1,.,TRBD2,TRBJ2-5,TGCAGTGCTCCCCCTAGCGGGGGGGCCTGGGCGGTAGAGACCCAGTACTTC,CSAPPSGGAWAVETQYF
TRBV12-3/TRBV12-4,.,TRBD2,TRBJ2-5,TGTGCCAGCAGTCCTACCTTGGGAGCGGGAGGGCCATTAGAGACCCAGTACTTC,CASSPTLGAGGPLETQYF
TRBV5-1,.,.,TRBJ2-3,TGCGCCAGCAGCCATGGCTTCACAGATACGCAGTATTTT,CASSHGFTDTQYF
TRBV29-1,.,TRBD1,TRBJ1-2,TGCAGCGTGGGGGACAGCAGCAGAGGCTACACCTTC,CSVGDSSRGYTF
TRBV2,.,.,TRBJ2-7,TGTGCCAGCAGGGGCGACAGACACAGCTCCTACGAGCAGTACTTC,CASRGDRHSSYEQYF
TRBV5-1,few,TRBD1,TRBJ2-7,TGCGCCAGCAGCTTGGCAGCAGGGGGCAAGGCCTACGAGCAGTACTTC,CASSLAAGGKAYEQYF
TRBV29-1,few,.,TRBJ2-1,TGCAGCGTTCCTCGAGCTCGGGGAGGAAACAATGAGCAGTTCTTC,CSVPRARGGNNEQFF
TRBV12-3/TRBV12-4,.,.,TRBJ2-5,TGTGCCAGCAGTTTGGTGGGGGGACTTGCTGAGACCCAGTACTTC,CASSLVGGLAETQYF
TRBV30,few,.,TRBJ1-2,TGTGCCTGGGAGGGTAAAGGCTACACCTTC,CAWEGKGYTF
TRBV25-1,few,.,TRBJ2-2,TGTGCCAGCAGTGAGGCACCGGGACTGTACACCGGGGAGCTGTTTTTT,CASSEAPGLYTGELFF
TRBV3-1,.,.,TRBJ1-3,TGTGCCAGCAGCCACAATACCGGGGGCGCATTCAGAAACACCATATATTTT,CASSHNTGGAFRNTIYF
TRBV7-2,few,.,TRBJ1-4,TGTGCCAGCAGCTTAGGTCAGGGTCGAGGCGCAACTAATGAAAAACTGTTTTTT,CASSLGQGRGATNEKLFF
TRBV7-9,.,.,TRBJ2-7,TGTGCCAGCAGCCCCAGGGTGGGCTACGAGCAGTACTTC,CASSPRVGYEQYF
TRBV3-1,.,.,TRBJ2-5,TGTGCCAGCAGCCGATCCGGCTGGGCCCTTCAGACCCAGTACTTC,CASSRSGWALQTQYF
TRBV27,.,.,TRBJ1-1,TGTGCCAGCAGGTCGTATTCAGGAGACACTGTAGCTTTCTTT,CASRSYSGDTVAFF
TRBV6-5,few,.,TRBJ2-3,TGTGCCAGCAGTGGGTTATCAGATACGCAGTATTTT,CASSGLSDTQYF
TRBV12-3/TRBV12-4,few,TRBD2,TRBJ2-7,TGTGCCAGCAGTCGGGGGGGTTCCCCCGAGCAGTACTTC,CASSRGGSPEQYF
TRBV7-8,.,.,TRBJ2-1,TGTGCCAGCACCTTCCAGTCAAGGCTGAACTCCTACAATGAGCAGTTCTTC,CASTFQSRLNSYNEQFF
TRBV6-2/TRBV6-3,.,TRBD2,TRBJ2-5,TGTGCCAGCAGTTACTCTGCGGGAGGGGGCCGTGAGACCCAGTACTTC,CASSYSAGGGRETQYF
TRBV19,few,TRBD1,TRBJ2-5,TGTGCCAGTAGAGGACAGGACGGGACCCAGTACTTC,CASRGQDGTQYF
TRBV20-1,.,.,TRBJ2-7,TGCAGTGCTAGAGGTTTCCAGGGTGTCGAGTACGAGCAGTACTTC,CSARGFQGVEYEQYF
TRBV25-1,few,TRBD2,TRBJ2-5,TGTGCCAGCAGTGGGAGGACTAGCGGGGGGGATGTGTTC,CASSGRTSGGDVF
TRBV11-2,few,.,TRBJ1-6,TGTGCCAGCAGCTCAAAACGCCCAGGGGAGAGCTCCTATAATTCACCCCTCCACTTT,CASSSKRPGESSYNSPLHF
TRBV7-6,few,.,TRBJ1-4,TGTGCCAGCAGCTTACGCACAGGGCAAAAGGAAAAACTGTTTTTT,CASSLRTGQKEKLFF
TRBV19,.,TRBD2,TRBJ2-7,TGTGCCAGTAGTACCCTAGCGGGAGCCTACGAGCAGTACTTC,CASSTLAGAYEQYF
TRBV12-3/TRBV12-4,.,TRBD2,TRBJ2-2,TGTGCCAGCAGTTTATGGGGGGGATACACCGGGGAGCTGTTTTTT,CASSLWGGYTGELFF
TRBV7-9,few,TRBD2,TRBJ2-7,TGTGCCAGCAGCTTCGGGACTAGCCTTAACTACGAGCAGTACTTC,CASSFGTSLNYEQYF
TRBV6-2/TRBV6-3,.,TRBD1,TRBJ2-5,TGTGCCAACAGTTCACCCATTCAGACAGGGATCCAAGAGACCCAGTACTTC,CANSSPIQTGIQETQYF
TRBV4-1,few,.,TRBJ2-7,TGCGCCAGCAGCCAAGGACAGCGCTCCTACGAGCAGTACTTC,CASSQGQRSYEQYF
TRBV5-1,.,.,TRBJ1-2,TGCGCCAGCAGCTTGGACCCAGACTATGGCTACACCTTC,CASSLDPDYGYTF
TRBV12-5,.,.,TRBJ2-7,TGTGCTAGTGGTTTGGTACGTGCGGAGCAGTACTTC,CASGLVRAEQYF
TRBV28,few,.,TRBJ2-1,TGTGCCAGCACCACCGTCGGGGAGGCATCTTTGCACCTCTTCTTC,CASTTVGEASLHLFF
TRBV2,few,.,TRBJ2-5,TGTGCCAGCAGTACCCGGCCCCGCGAGACCCAGTACTTC,CASSTRPRETQYF
TRBV2,.,TRBD2,TRBJ2-1,TGTGCCAGCACCGGGACTAGCGGGAGAGCTCCTTCCTACAATGAGCAGTTCTTC,CASTGTSGRAPSYNEQFF
TRBV24-1,few,TRBD2,TRBJ2-5,TGTGCCACCAGTGGGGGGGGGTCTAGCGGCTCCATTACGGAGACCCAGTACTTC,CATSGGGSSGSITETQYF